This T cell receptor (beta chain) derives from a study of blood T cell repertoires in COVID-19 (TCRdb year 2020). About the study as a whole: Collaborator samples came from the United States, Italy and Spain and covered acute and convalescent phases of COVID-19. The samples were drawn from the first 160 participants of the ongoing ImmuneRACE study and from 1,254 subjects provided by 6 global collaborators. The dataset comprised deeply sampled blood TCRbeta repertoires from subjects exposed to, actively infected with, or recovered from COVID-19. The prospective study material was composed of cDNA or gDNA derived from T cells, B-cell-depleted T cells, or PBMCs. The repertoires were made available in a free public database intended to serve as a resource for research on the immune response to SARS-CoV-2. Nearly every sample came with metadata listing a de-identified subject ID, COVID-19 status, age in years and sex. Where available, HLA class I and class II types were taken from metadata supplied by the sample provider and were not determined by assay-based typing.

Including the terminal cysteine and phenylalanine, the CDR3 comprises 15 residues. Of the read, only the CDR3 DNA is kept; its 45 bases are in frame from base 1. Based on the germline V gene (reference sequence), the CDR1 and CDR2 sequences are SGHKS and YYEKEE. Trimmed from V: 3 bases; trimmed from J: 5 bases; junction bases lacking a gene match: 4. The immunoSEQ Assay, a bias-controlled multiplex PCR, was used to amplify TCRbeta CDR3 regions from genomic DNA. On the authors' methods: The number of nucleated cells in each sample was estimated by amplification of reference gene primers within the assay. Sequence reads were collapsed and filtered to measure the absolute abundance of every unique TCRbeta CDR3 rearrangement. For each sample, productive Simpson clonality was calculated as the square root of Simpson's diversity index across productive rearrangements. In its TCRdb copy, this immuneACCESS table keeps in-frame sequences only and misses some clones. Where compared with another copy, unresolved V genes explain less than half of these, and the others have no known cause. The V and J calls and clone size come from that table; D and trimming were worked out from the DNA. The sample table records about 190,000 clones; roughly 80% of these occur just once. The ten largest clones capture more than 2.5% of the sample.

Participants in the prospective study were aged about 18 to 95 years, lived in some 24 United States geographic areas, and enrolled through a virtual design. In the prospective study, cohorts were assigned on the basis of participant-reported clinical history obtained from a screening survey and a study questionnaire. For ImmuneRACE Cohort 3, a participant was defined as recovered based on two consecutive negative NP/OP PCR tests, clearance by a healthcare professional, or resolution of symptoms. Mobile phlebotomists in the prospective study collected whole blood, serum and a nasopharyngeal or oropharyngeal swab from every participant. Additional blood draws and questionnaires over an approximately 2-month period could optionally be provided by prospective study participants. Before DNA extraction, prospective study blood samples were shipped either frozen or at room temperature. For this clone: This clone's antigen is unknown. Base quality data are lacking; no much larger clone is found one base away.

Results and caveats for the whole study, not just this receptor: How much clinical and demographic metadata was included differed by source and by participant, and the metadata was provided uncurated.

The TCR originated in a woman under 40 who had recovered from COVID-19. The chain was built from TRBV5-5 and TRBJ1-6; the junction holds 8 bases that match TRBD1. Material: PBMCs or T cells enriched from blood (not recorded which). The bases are TGTGCCAGCAGCTGGGGGGGACAGGATAATTCACCCCTCCACTTT. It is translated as CASSWGGQDNSPLHF.